This record concerns one T cell receptor beta chain sequence. The germline V gene has CDR1 MRHNA and CDR2 SNTAGT. CDR3 length: 15 amino acids. Trimming shortened V by 3 bases and J by 0 bases, and 10 bases separated the two germline ends. Per the original data handling: It was from reference gene primer amplification that nucleated cell counts were estimated. The table came from immunoSEQ multiplex PCR; TCRdb's copy has only in-frame clones and leaves some out. V and J calls plus clone size are reproduced from that table; the DNA served to infer D and trimming. The table has about 220,000 clones, more than 80% seen once. This sample stems from a study of blood T cell repertoires in COVID-19. The study drew participants aged about 18 to 95 years from 24 US areas. Membership in each cohort depended on participant-reported clinical history.

The sample was PBMCs or T cells enriched from blood (not recorded which). The V and J genes are TRBV6-4 and TRBJ2-3; weak D call: TRBD2 (5 bases). The receptor was derived from a woman between 40 and 50 years old with acute COVID-19. The CDR3 DNA follows: TGTGCCAGCAGTGATCGGGGAGCTAGCACAGATACGCAGTATTTT. It is translated as CASSDRGASTDTQYF.